This T cell receptor beta chain is drawn from a study of blood T cell repertoires in COVID-19. Looking at the study overall: From the United States, Italy and Spain came samples of acute and convalescent COVID-19. T cells, B-cell-depleted T cells, or PBMCs supplied cDNA or gDNA.

The germline CDR1 and CDR2 sequences are SGHRS and YFSETQ. The CDR3 has 16 amino acids. The ends lost 4 bases at V and 4 bases at J; junction bases unmatched: 6. Source study methods: Amplification from reference gene primers served as the basis for estimated nucleated cell counts. The protocol was immunoSEQ multiplex PCR, while the TCRdb copy is restricted to in-frame clones and leaves out a portion. That table furnishes V, J and clone size, whereas the DNA furnished D and trimming. The data hold 50,000 to 75,000 clones, with over 75% observed a single time. Sequenced sample: peripheral blood. This TCR was recovered from an older man with active or convalescent COVID-19. The chain has TRBV5-1 and TRBJ2-3; TRBD2 matches at 13 bases. The CDR3, as DNA: TGCGCCAGCAGCCCTGTGACTAGCGGGAGGTCAGATACGCAGTATTTT. Protein sequence: CASSPVTSGRSDTQYF.